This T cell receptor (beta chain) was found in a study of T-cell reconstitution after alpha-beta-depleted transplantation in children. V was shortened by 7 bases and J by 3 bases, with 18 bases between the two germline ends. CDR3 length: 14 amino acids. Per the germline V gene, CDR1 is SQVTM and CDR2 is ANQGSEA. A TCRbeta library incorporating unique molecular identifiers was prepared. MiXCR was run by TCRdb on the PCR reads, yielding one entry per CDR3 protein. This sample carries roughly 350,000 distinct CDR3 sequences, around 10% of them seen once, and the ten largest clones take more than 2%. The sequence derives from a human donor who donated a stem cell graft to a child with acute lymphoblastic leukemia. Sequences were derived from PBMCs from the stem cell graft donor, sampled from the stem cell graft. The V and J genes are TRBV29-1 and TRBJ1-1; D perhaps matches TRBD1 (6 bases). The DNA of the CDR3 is TGCAGCGCCTGGGGGGGCCCGCGCGACACTGAAGCTTTCTTT. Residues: CSAWGGPRDTEAFF.